This TCR beta chain was recorded in a study of OX40 agonist ivuxolimab in advanced cancers. Study context: While on treatment, patients had intravenous ivuxolimab at 0.01 to 10 mg/kg every 2 weeks. Dose-escalation cases comprised hepatocellular carcinoma, melanoma, renal cell or head and neck cancer.

TCRdb's table, derived via immunoSEQ multiplex PCR, lists solely in-frame clones and lacks some. The sample consists of roughly 53,000 clones, around nine tenths of them appearing once. V shed 4 bases and J 1 base; nucleotides not matched to a gene: 5. The CDR3 runs 15 residues. CDR1 SGHAT and CDR2 FQNNGV come from the germline V gene. The receptor's source is an adult with an advanced solid tumor such as melanoma, head and neck, liver or kidney cancer. V gene TRBV11-2 combines with J gene TRBJ1-2, with TRBD1 identical over 8 bases. The input for sequencing was CD4+ or CD8+ T cells sorted from blood, taken in a trial of the OX40 agonist ivuxolimab. CDR3 sequence (DNA): TGTGCCAGCAGCTCAGGGGGCGGGCGTAACTATGGCTACACCTTC. Encoded protein: CASSSGGGRNYGYTF.